This passage covers 17 T cell receptor beta chains from one sample sequenced in a study of cytomegalovirus exposure and HLA in healthy donors (dated by TCRdb to about 2017). Library preparation was by the immunoSEQ multiplex PCR assay. A mixture of 60 forward primers for TCR Vbeta segments and 13 reverse primers for TCR Jbeta segments was used in the multiplex PCR. Drawn from immuneACCESS, this table holds only the in-frame rearrangements with V and J called that TCRdb kept. Clones are partly lost; checked studies trace under half to an unresolved V gene and leave the rest unexplained. The sample data list tens of thousands of clones, and around three fifths of these were observed just once. About 15% of the sample goes to the ten largest clones. Sequencing input: PBMCs. Source of these receptors: a woman aged 40 to 49 in good health and CMV-seropositive.

This chain joins TRBV28 and TRBJ2-3; 8 positions agree with TRBD1. The CDR3 loop spans 13 amino acids. CDR1 is MDHEN and CDR2 is SYDVKM in the germline V gene. V was clipped by 8 bases and J by 6 bases; unmatched bases: 7. The CDR3 nucleotides are TGTGCCAGCCGCCGACAGGGGTCCGATACGCAGTATTTT. Encoded protein: CASRRQGSDTQYF.

The gene calls are TRBV29-1 and TRBJ2-7, with 8 bases identical to TRBD1. CDR1 SQVTM and CDR2 ANQGSEA come from the germline V gene. The CDR3 totals 13 residues. V gave up 4 bases and J gave up 5 bases; unmatched junction bases: 7. Written as DNA, the CDR3 is TGCAGCGTTGTGAGGACAGGGTTCCACGAGCAGTACTTC. Protein sequence: CSVVRTGFHEQYF.

The chain employs TRBV10-3 and TRBJ2-7, with 8 bases that match TRBD2. Trimming took 0 bases from V and 3 from J; bases not matched to a gene: 4. Germline CDR1 and CDR2: ENHRY and SYGVKD. CDR3 length: 15 amino acids. DNA of the CDR3: TGTGCCATCAGTGAGTCTATAGCGGGGCGCTACGAGCAGTACTTC. This sequence encodes CAISESIAGRYEQYF.

The rearrangement links TRBV5-4 to TRBJ1-2; 8 bases are shared with TRBD1. The CDR3 consists of 15 residues. Trimming at V came to 1 base and at J to 7 bases, leaving 9 bases not matched to a gene. CDR1 SGHNT and CDR2 YYREEE come from the germline V gene (reference sequence). This chain's CDR3 is CASSLIGRGTGGYTF. The CDR3 DNA is TGTGCCAGCAGCTTGATCGGCAGGGGGACAGGTGGCTACACCTTC.

The chain links TRBV23-1 to TRBJ1-5; D perhaps matches TRBD1 (5 bases). TRBV23-1 is known as an ORF, though its function is uncertain. This CDR3 contains 13 residues. Trimming pared 8 bases from V and 7 bases from J, leaving 15 bases between. The CDR3 nucleotides read TGCGCCAGCGGGATCCAGGGATACCAGCCCCAGCATTTT. Translation: CASGIQGYQPQHF.

The chain combines TRBV7-9 with TRBJ1-2; D is possibly TRBD1 (6 bases). Trimming removed 5 bases at V and 4 bases at J, with 8 bases between. Germline V lookup: CDR1 SEHNR, CDR2 FQNEAQ (reference sequence). The CDR3 runs 12 residues. DNA of the CDR3: TGTGCCAGCAGCCCAGGGGCCTATGGCTACACCTTC. The encoded protein is CASSPGAYGYTF. Using reference TRBV7-9 and TRBJ1-2 for the parts outside the CDR3, the full variable domain is DTGVSQNPRHKITKRGQNVTFRCDPISEHNRLYWYRQTLGQGPEFLTYFQNEAQLEKSRLLSDRFSAERPKGSFSTLEIQRTEQGDSAMYLCASSPGAYGYTFGSGTRLTVV.

A single count supports this clone. The chain has TRBV6-1 and TRBJ2-2; 9 bases line up with TRBD1. Germline CDR1 MNHNS, CDR2 SASEGT. This CDR3 contains 18 residues. Trimming took 2 bases from V and 6 from J; bases not matched to a gene: 13. In DNA, the CDR3 is TGTGCCAGCAGTGAACGGCTACAGGGGGCGCGTTCGGCCGGGGAGCTGTTTTTT. Protein sequence: CASSERLQGARSAGELFF.

Here the CDR3 reads CASRSGINYGYTF. The CDR3 DNA follows: TGTGCCAGCAGGTCAGGAATTAACTATGGCTACACCTTC. This chain links TRBV6-5 with TRBJ1-2; D ambiguous. Germline V lookup: CDR1 MNHEY, CDR2 SVGAGI. This CDR3 has 13 residues. With 6 bases removed from V and 1 base from J, the gap between germline ends came to 9 bases.

This clone came up a few times. CDR3 protein: CASSLGTGGADTQYF. The CDR3 DNA sequence: TGTGCCAGCAGCTTAGGGACAGGGGGCGCAGATACGCAGTATTTT. The rearrangement joins TRBV7-7 to TRBJ2-3, with 11 nucleotides matching TRBD1. Per germline, CDR1 SSHAT and CDR2 FNYEAQ (reference sequence). This CDR3 has 15 residues. V trimming: 1 base; J trimming: 4 bases; junction bases outside the gene matches: 1. Filled out from reference TRBV7-7 and TRBJ2-3, the complete variable domain reads GAGVSQSPRYKVTKRGQDVTLRCDPISSHATLYWYQQALGQGPEFLTYFNYEAQPDKSGLPSDRFSAERPEGSISTLTIQRTEQRDSAMYRCASSLGTGGADTQYFGPGTRLTVL.

The chain uses TRBV5-6 and TRBJ1-5, with 8 bases aligning to TRBD1. The CDR3 extends over 16 amino acids. J lost 2 bases, V lost 3 bases, and 7 bases had no gene match. Germline-derived CDR1 and CDR2 are SGHDT and YYEEEE. CDR3 in amino acids: CASSSGQGLGNQPQHF. CDR3 DNA sequence: TGTGCCAGCAGCTCCGGACAGGGCTTAGGCAATCAGCCCCAGCATTTT.

For this clone: The same CDR3 arises from other DNA sequences in this sample as well. The genes are TRBV4-3 and TRBJ2-1; TRBD2 matches 9 bases. The V gene end was trimmed by 1 base and the J gene end by 4 bases; junction bases not matched to a gene: 5. Looked up from germline, CDR1 is LGHNA and CDR2 is YSLEER. The CDR3 consists of 16 residues. CDR3 sequence (DNA): TGCGCCAGCAGCCAAGGGAGCCTAGCGGGGTACAATGAGCAGTTCTTC. Translation gives CASSQGSLAGYNEQFF.

The chain employs TRBV19 and TRBJ2-3, with D maybe TRBD2 (6 bases). The CDR3 covers 14 residues. Trimming removed 6 bases from V and 1 base from J, with 11 bases in between. The germline V gene has CDR1 LNHDA and CDR2 SQIVND (reference sequence). CDR3 loop: CASRDSGGTDTQYF. In DNA form, the CDR3 reads TGTGCCAGTAGGGATAGCGGAGGCACAGATACGCAGTATTTT.

CDR3 sequence reads: CASAPAGGSYEQYF. CDR3 coding DNA: TGTGCCAGCGCGCCGGCGGGGGGAAGCTACGAGCAGTACTTC. The chain carries TRBV28 and TRBJ2-7, with 8 bases that match TRBD2. V shed 8 bases and J 3 bases; nucleotides not matched to a gene: 9. This CDR3 has 14 amino acids. Germline V gene sequence: CDR1 MDHEN, CDR2 SYDVKM.

This chain joins TRBV5-1 and TRBJ2-3; 10 bases are a match to TRBD2. The junction had 6 bases not matched to a gene; V was cut back by 2 bases and J by 6 bases. CDR3 length: 15 residues. CDR1 and CDR2 from the germline V gene are SGHRS and YFSETQ. CDR3 nucleotides: TGCGCCAGCAGCTTAGGTCTAGCGGGAGCGGATACGCAGTATTTT. As protein: CASSLGLAGADTQYF.

This rearrangement joins TRBV28 to TRBJ2-1, with 11 bases aligning to TRBD2. With 11 bases clipped from V and 4 bases from J, the junction kept 4 bases outside the gene matches. The CDR3 runs 13 residues. CDR1 and CDR2 from the germline V gene are MDHEN and SYDVKM. CDR3 sequence: CASGLAAYNEQFF. CDR3 nucleotides: TGTGCCTCGGGACTAGCGGCTTACAATGAGCAGTTCTTC.

The table lists this clone with a few counts. V usage is TRBV10-3 and J usage is TRBJ1-1; 10 bases line up with TRBD1. Germline V gene data show CDR1 as ENHRY and CDR2 as SYGVKD. Trimming cost V 6 bases and J 4 bases; bases outside gene matches: 14. The CDR3 consists of 17 residues. CDR3 protein: CAIRGQGSPGRGTEAFF. As DNA, the CDR3 is TGTGCCATCAGGGGACAGGGGTCTCCCGGGCGAGGCACTGAAGCTTTCTTT.

CDR3 sequence reads: CASSSIQGPSRGKTQYF. DNA for the CDR3: TGTGCCAGCAGCTCCATACAGGGGCCCTCCCGGGGGAAAACCCAGTACTTC. The chain links TRBV7-9 to TRBJ2-5; the D gene is possibly TRBD1 (7 bases). The germline V and J ends were trimmed by 4 bases and 8 bases, with 26 bases remaining between them. CDR1 and CDR2 from the germline V gene are SEHNR and FQNEAQ (reference sequence). The CDR3 has 17 amino acids. Using reference TRBV7-9 and TRBJ2-5 for the parts outside the CDR3, the full variable domain is DTGVSQNPRHKITKRGQNVTFRCDPISEHNRLYWYRQTLGQGPEFLTYFQNEAQLEKSRLLSDRFSAERPKGSFSTLEIQRTEQGDSAMYLCASSSIQGPSRGKTQYFGPGTRLLVL.